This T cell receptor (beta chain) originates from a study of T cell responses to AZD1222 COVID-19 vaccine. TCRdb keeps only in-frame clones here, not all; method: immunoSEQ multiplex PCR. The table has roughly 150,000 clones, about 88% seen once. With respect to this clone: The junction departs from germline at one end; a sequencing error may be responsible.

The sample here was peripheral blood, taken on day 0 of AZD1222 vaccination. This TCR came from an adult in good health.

For the CDR3, the DNA is TGTGCCAGCAGCGAAGAATATAATTCACCCCTCCACTTT. The encoded protein is CASSEEYNSPLHF. V gene TRBV2 combines with J gene TRBJ1-6; D unresolved. Germline V gene sequence: CDR1 SNHLY, CDR2 FYNNEI. The CDR3 has 13 amino acids.